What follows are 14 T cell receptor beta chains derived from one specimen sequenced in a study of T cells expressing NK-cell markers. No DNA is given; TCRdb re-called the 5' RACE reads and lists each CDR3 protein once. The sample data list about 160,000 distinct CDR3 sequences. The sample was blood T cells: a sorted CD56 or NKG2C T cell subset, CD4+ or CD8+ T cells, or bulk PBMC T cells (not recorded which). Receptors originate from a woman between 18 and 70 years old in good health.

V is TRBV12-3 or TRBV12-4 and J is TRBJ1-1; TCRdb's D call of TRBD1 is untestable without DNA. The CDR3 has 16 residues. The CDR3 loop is CASSSRLGRKNTEAFF.

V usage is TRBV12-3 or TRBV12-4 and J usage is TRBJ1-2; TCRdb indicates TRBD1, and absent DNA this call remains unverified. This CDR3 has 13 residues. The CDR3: CATADRAGYGYTF.

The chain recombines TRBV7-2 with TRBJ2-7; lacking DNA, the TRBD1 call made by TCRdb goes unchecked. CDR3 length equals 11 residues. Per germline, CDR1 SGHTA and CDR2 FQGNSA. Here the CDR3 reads CASSLGQVLYF.

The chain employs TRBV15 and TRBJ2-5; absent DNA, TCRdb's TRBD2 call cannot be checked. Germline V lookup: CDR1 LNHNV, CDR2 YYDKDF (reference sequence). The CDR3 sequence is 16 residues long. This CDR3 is CATSRDVAGGLETQYF.

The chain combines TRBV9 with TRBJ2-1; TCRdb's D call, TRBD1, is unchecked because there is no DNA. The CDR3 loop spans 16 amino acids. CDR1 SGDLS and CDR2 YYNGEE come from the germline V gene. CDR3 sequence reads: CASSVGGGGPYNEQFF.

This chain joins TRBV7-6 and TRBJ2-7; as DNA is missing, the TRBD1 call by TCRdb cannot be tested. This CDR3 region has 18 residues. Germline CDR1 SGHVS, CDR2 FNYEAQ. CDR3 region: CASSFRPWTGRTSYEQYF. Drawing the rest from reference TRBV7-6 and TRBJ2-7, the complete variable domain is GAGVSQSPRYKVTKRGQDVALRCDPISGHVSLYWYRQALGQGPEFLTYFNYEAQQDKSGLPNDRFSAERPEGSISTLTIQRTEQRDSAMYRCASSFRPWTGRTSYEQYFGPGTRLTVT.

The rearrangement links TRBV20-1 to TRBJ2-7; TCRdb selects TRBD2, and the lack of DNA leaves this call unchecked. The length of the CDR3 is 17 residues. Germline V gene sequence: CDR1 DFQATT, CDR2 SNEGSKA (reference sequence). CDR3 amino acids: CSGLRAGGPVSPYEQYF.

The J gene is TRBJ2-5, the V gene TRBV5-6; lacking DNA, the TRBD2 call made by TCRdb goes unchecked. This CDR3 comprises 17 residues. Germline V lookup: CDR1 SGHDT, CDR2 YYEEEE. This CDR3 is CASSLGVWAAGQETQYF.

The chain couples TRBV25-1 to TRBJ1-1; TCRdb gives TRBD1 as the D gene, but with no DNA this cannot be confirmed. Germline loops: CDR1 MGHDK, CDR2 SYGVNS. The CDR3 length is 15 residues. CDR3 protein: CASSGKTGWETEAFF.

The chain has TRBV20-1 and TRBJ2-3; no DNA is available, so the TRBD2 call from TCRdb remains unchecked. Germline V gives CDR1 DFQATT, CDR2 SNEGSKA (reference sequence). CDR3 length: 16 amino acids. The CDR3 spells CSASVSGSASTDTQYF.

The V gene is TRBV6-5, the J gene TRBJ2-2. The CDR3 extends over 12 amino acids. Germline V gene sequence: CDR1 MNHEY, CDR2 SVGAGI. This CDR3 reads CASQANTGELFF.

CDR3 region: CASTSSGGKTQYF. The chain links TRBV12-3 or TRBV12-4 to TRBJ2-5; TCRdb names TRBD2, which stays unverified in the absence of DNA. This CDR3 region has 13 residues.

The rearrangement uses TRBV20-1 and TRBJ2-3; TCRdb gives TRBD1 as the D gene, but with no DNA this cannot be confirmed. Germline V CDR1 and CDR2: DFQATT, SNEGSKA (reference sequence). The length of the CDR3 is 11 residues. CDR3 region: CSEGLTDTQYF.

CDR3 amino acids: CSATDPGLGYNEQFF. The rearrangement uses TRBV20-1 and TRBJ2-1; TCRdb's D call of TRBD2 is untestable without DNA. The CDR3 is made up of 15 amino acids. Germline CDR1 and CDR2: DFQATT and SNEGSKA (reference sequence).